The rows below give T cell receptor beta chains drawn from one sample of a study of blood T cell repertoires in COVID-19. Sequencing used immunoSEQ multiplex PCR; TCRdb keeps in-frame clones, though not all of them. The top ten hold more than 5% of the sample, which has 150,000 or so clones, around 85% seen once. Input material: peripheral blood. The receptors shown here come from a human donor in a cohort sampled during active COVID-19. The CDR3 runs from the conserved cysteine through the conserved F or W. The D gene is left open where the match is weak. Where a row states a size, it is once, few, many or the class of an expanded clone; other rows omit it.

v_call,d_call,clone_size,j_call,cdr3_nt,cdr3_aa
TRBV5-1,-,-,TRBJ2-6,TGCGCCAGCCACCCCCGGGGGAAGTCTGGGGCCAACGTCCTGACTTTC,CASHPRGKSGANVLTF
TRBV14,-,-,TRBJ2-2,TGTGCCAGCAGCCAAGAGATTGGCGGCCCCAACACCGGGGAGCTGTTTTTT,CASSQEIGGPNTGELFF
TRBV11-2,TRBD2,-,TRBJ2-3,TGTGCCAGCACCCGGGAGGGCTTACCGTTTAGCACAGATACGCAGTATTTT,CASTREGLPFSTDTQYF
TRBV6-5,TRBD1,-,TRBJ2-7,TGTGCCAGCAGAGGACAGGGGTCTATCTACGAGCAGTACTTC,CASRGQGSIYEQYF
TRBV6-5,TRBD1,few,TRBJ1-1,TGTGCCAGCAGTTTTACAGGGGTAGCTGAAGCTTTCTTT,CASSFTGVAEAFF
TRBV5-1,TRBD1,-,TRBJ1-6,TGCGCCAGCAGCTTGGCCCGTGAGCAGGACAGGGGTAATTCACCCCTCCACTTT,CASSLAREQDRGNSPLHF
TRBV5-4,-,-,TRBJ2-3,TGTGCCAGCAGCTTTAGGGGAGGCCTCACAGATACGCAGTATTTT,CASSFRGGLTDTQYF
TRBV28,-,-,TRBJ1-4,TGTGCCAGCAGCGCAGACAGGAGGACTAATGAAAAACTGTTTTTT,CASSADRRTNEKLFF
TRBV5-4,TRBD1,-,TRBJ1-2,TGTGCCAGCAGCTTCCTCCAGGGGGGATATGGCTACACCTTC,CASSFLQGGYGYTF
TRBV7-8,TRBD1,-,TRBJ1-5,TGTGCCAGCAGTACGACAGGGGTCGGTCAGCCCCAGCATTTT,CASSTTGVGQPQHF
TRBV6-6,-,-,TRBJ2-7,TGTGCCAGCAGTTGGCGGGACAGCTACGAGCAGTACTTC,CASSWRDSYEQYF
TRBV3-1/TRBV3-2,-,once,TRBJ1-3,TGTGCCAGCAGCCAAGACGGGGACACCCAGGACTGTGGAAACACCATATATTTT,CASSQDGDTQDCGNTIYF
TRBV6-5,-,-,TRBJ1-3,TGTGCCAGCACCAAGACAGGCACAAACACCATATATTTT,CASTKTGTNTIYF
TRBV24-1,TRBD2,-,TRBJ2-1,TGTGCCACCAGTGACCCCCTAGCGGGTACGGGAAATGAGCAGTTCTTC,CATSDPLAGTGNEQFF
TRBV5-3,-,-,TRBJ1-3,TGTGCCACCCTACAGGTCTTCTCTGGAAACACCATATATTTT,CATLQVFSGNTIYF
TRBV18,TRBD1,-,TRBJ1-1,TGTGCCAGCTCATTCGGGACAGGTTCCACTGAAGCTTTCTTT,CASSFGTGSTEAFF
TRBV9,TRBD1,-,TRBJ2-7,TGTGCCAGCAGCGTAGGACCGACAGGGGACTCCTACGAGCAGTACTTC,CASSVGPTGDSYEQYF
TRBV28,TRBD1,-,TRBJ2-7,TGTGCCAGCAGCCTCGACAGGGACTACGAGCAGTACTTC,CASSLDRDYEQYF
TRBV30,TRBD1,-,TRBJ1-5,TGTGCCTGGAGCCAAGGACAGGGGTTGAAGCCCCAGCATTTT,CAWSQGQGLKPQHF
TRBV29-1,-,-,TRBJ2-7,TGCAGCGTTTCGGGGAGACTAGGGATTGGCGAGCAGTACTTC,CSVSGRLGIGEQYF
TRBV18,TRBD1,-,TRBJ1-5,TGTGCCAGCTCACCCGGGACAGGGGTCAATCAGCCCCAGCATTTT,CASSPGTGVNQPQHF
TRBV11-2,TRBD2,-,TRBJ2-7,TGTGCCAGCAGCTTACCCCTTTGGCGGGAGGAGTACGAGCAGTACTTC,CASSLPLWREEYEQYF
TRBV5-1,-,few,TRBJ2-7,TGCGCCAGCAGCTTGGATGAGGCGGAGCAGTACTTC,CASSLDEAEQYF
TRBV27,TRBD1,-,TRBJ2-3,TGTGCCAGCAGTTTAAAGCGCAGGGGGCCTAGCACAGATACGCAGTATTTT,CASSLKRRGPSTDTQYF
TRBV10-3,-,-,TRBJ1-2,TGTGCCATCAGGGAGGGAGACTATGGCTACACCTTC,CAIREGDYGYTF
TRBV5-1,TRBD2,-,TRBJ2-2,TGCGCCAGCAGCTCAGGACTAGCGGGAATAACCGGGGAGCTGTTTTTT,CASSSGLAGITGELFF
TRBV6-5,TRBD1,-,TRBJ1-2,TGTGCCAGCAGTTTCGGGACAGCTAACTCGGACTACACCTTC,CASSFGTANSDYTF
TRBV28,TRBD2,-,TRBJ2-7,TGTGCCAGCAGTGTCCTAGCGGGAGGGCCTTACGAGCAGTACTTC,CASSVLAGGPYEQYF
TRBV19,-,-,TRBJ2-6,TGTGCCAGCTACAGGGTAGCTGGGGCCAACGTCCTGACTTTC,CASYRVAGANVLTF
TRBV5-1,-,-,TRBJ1-5,TGCGCCAGCAGCACCGACAGTAGTAGCAATCAGCCCCAGCATTTT,CASSTDSSSNQPQHF
TRBV5-1,-,-,TRBJ2-7,TGCGCCAGCAGCTTGACCCAGGCGATCTACGAGCAGTACTTC,CASSLTQAIYEQYF
TRBV18,-,-,TRBJ2-7,TGTGCCAGCTCACCACTTACGGGGGGCGCTTACGAGCAGTACTTC,CASSPLTGGAYEQYF
TRBV7-9,TRBD2,few,TRBJ2-7,TGTGCCAGCAGCCCGGGACTAGCGCTCTACGAGCAGTACTTC,CASSPGLALYEQYF
TRBV6-6,TRBD1,-,TRBJ2-7,TGTGCCAGCAGTTACCCAGGGGGCTTGTACGAGCAGTACTTC,CASSYPGGLYEQYF
TRBV9,-,-,TRBJ2-7,TGTGCCAGCAGCGTAGGCTTCAGGGACTACGAGCAGTACTTC,CASSVGFRDYEQYF
TRBV7-3,-,once,TRBJ1-1,TGTGCCAGCAGGGCCGCAGGGGCCACTGAAGCTTTCTTT,CASRAAGATEAFF
TRBV11-3,-,-,TRBJ2-7,TGTGCCAGCAGCCGACTACGCAGCTCCTACGAGCAGTACTTC,CASSRLRSSYEQYF
TRBV2,TRBD2,once,TRBJ2-7,TGTGCCAGCGCGGGTAGCGGGCAGAACTCCTACGAGCAGTACTTC,CASAGSGQNSYEQYF
TRBV11-2,-,-,TRBJ2-7,TGTGCCAGCAGCTTAGATCTTTTGCGGGAGCAGTACTTC,CASSLDLLREQYF